A selection of T cell receptor beta chains follows, all from one sample in a study of CD8 T cells in Susac syndrome. TCRdb ran MiXCR on the immunoSEQ multiplex PCR reads and lists one entry per CDR3 protein. The data show 75,000 to 95,000 distinct CDR3 sequences, with approximately 95% seen just once and 0.45% held by the top ten. Specimen: CD8+ T cells from PBMCs. The source of these receptors is a human donor with Susac syndrome. Both conserved end residues are part of each CDR3. The order of the fields is D gene, J gene, V gene, clone size, CDR3 DNA, CDR3 protein. The D gene is left open where the match is weak. The size of a clone is reported for some rows only, either as once, few or many, or as a class for expanded clones.

d_gene: -; j_gene: TRBJ1-5; v_gene: TRBV18; abundance: -; CDR3nt: TGTGCCAGCTCACCAAGGTCGGGGGATCAGCCCCAGCATTTT; CDR3aa: CASSPRSGDQPQHF
d_gene: TRBD1; j_gene: TRBJ2-5; v_gene: TRBV6-1; abundance: -; CDR3nt: TGTGCCAGCAGGTCTACAGGGGCAGAGACCCAGTACTTC; CDR3aa: CASRSTGAETQYF
d_gene: TRBD1; j_gene: TRBJ2-1; v_gene: TRBV15; abundance: once; CDR3nt: TGTGCCACCAGCATCGGGACAGCCCGGGGAGAGTTCTTC; CDR3aa: CATSIGTARGEFF
d_gene: -; j_gene: TRBJ2-5; v_gene: TRBV20-1; abundance: -; CDR3nt: TGCAGTGCTAGCGCCGACTGGTACCAAGAGACCCAGTACTTC; CDR3aa: CSASADWYQETQYF
d_gene: -; j_gene: TRBJ2-7; v_gene: TRBV20-1; abundance: -; CDR3nt: TGCAGTGCTGGCTTACAGGGTCGGTACGAGCAGTACTTC; CDR3aa: CSAGLQGRYEQYF
d_gene: -; j_gene: TRBJ2-5; v_gene: TRBV29-1; abundance: -; CDR3nt: TGCAGCGTTGGCGAGGAATGGACCCAGTACTTC; CDR3aa: CSVGEEWTQYF
d_gene: -; j_gene: TRBJ1-5; v_gene: TRBV4-1; abundance: -; CDR3nt: TGCGCCAGCAGCCAAGAGTCCGGAGCCTATAGCAATCAGCCCCAGCATTTT; CDR3aa: CASSQESGAYSNQPQHF
d_gene: -; j_gene: TRBJ2-3; v_gene: TRBV28; abundance: -; CDR3nt: TGTGCCAGCAGTGACGTGGGCCCGAGTACAGATACGCAGTATTTT; CDR3aa: CASSDVGPSTDTQYF
d_gene: TRBD1; j_gene: TRBJ1-1; v_gene: TRBV20-1; abundance: -; CDR3nt: TGCAGTGCTAGAGCGGAGACAGGGGGCTGGGACACTGAAGCTTTCTTT; CDR3aa: CSARAETGGWDTEAFF
d_gene: -; j_gene: TRBJ2-7; v_gene: TRBV12-3/TRBV12-4; abundance: -; CDR3nt: TGTGCCAGCAGTTTAGCTAGGGGCAGCCCCTACGAGCAGTACTTC; CDR3aa: CASSLARGSPYEQYF
d_gene: -; j_gene: TRBJ2-7; v_gene: TRBV12-2; abundance: -; CDR3nt: TGTGCAAGTCGCTCCTCCTGGGGCGGGAGCTCCTACGAGCAGTACTTC; CDR3aa: CASRSSWGGSSYEQYF
d_gene: -; j_gene: TRBJ1-1; v_gene: TRBV7-9; abundance: -; CDR3nt: TGTGCCAGCAGCTTCCCCAGGATGAACACTGAAGCTTTCTTT; CDR3aa: CASSFPRMNTEAFF
d_gene: -; j_gene: TRBJ2-7; v_gene: TRBV7-9; abundance: once; CDR3nt: TGTGCCAGCAGCGTAGGGGACGGATCCTACGAGCAGTACTTC; CDR3aa: CASSVGDGSYEQYF
d_gene: TRBD2; j_gene: TRBJ2-7; v_gene: TRBV11-2; abundance: -; CDR3nt: TGTGCCAGCAGCCTTACTAGCGGGAGTACGCAGAGTGGGGGATACGAGCAGTACTTC; CDR3aa: CASSLTSGSTQSGGYEQYF
d_gene: TRBD1; j_gene: TRBJ1-5; v_gene: TRBV27; abundance: -; CDR3nt: TGTGCCAGCCGACCCGGGACAGTAAATCAGCCCCAGCATTTT; CDR3aa: CASRPGTVNQPQHF
d_gene: -; j_gene: TRBJ1-5; v_gene: TRBV7-2; abundance: -; CDR3nt: TGTGCCAGCAGCCCAAGATGGGGCAATCAGCCCCAGCATTTT; CDR3aa: CASSPRWGNQPQHF
d_gene: -; j_gene: TRBJ1-1; v_gene: TRBV20-1; abundance: -; CDR3nt: TGCAGTGCTACCGAAGGACTGATGAACACTGAAGCTTTCTTT; CDR3aa: CSATEGLMNTEAFF
d_gene: TRBD1; j_gene: TRBJ2-6; v_gene: TRBV29-1; abundance: -; CDR3nt: TGCAGCGTTGTGGGGACAGACTCTGGGGCCAACGTCCTGACTTTC; CDR3aa: CSVVGTDSGANVLTF
d_gene: -; j_gene: TRBJ2-2; v_gene: TRBV29-1; abundance: -; CDR3nt: TGCAGCGTTGAGGCGGGGGCCCACACCGGGGAGCTGTTTTTT; CDR3aa: CSVEAGAHTGELFF
d_gene: -; j_gene: TRBJ2-5; v_gene: TRBV3-1; abundance: -; CDR3nt: TGTGCCAGCAGCCAAGTCGGCGAGACCCAGTACTTC; CDR3aa: CASSQVGETQYF
d_gene: -; j_gene: TRBJ1-1; v_gene: TRBV12-3/TRBV12-4; abundance: -; CDR3nt: TGTGCCAGCAGTCCGGACGGGAACACTGAAGCTTTCTTT; CDR3aa: CASSPDGNTEAFF
d_gene: TRBD2; j_gene: TRBJ2-1; v_gene: TRBV29-1; abundance: -; CDR3nt: TGCAGCGTTGTTGGGCTAGCGGGGGAGCCCTGGAGGCCCAATGAGCAGTTCTTC; CDR3aa: CSVVGLAGEPWRPNEQFF
d_gene: -; j_gene: TRBJ2-7; v_gene: TRBV27; abundance: -; CDR3nt: TGTGCCAGCAGTCCCCTATTAGTAAGTGGGGTCTACGAGCAGTACTTC; CDR3aa: CASSPLLVSGVYEQYF
d_gene: TRBD2; j_gene: TRBJ2-7; v_gene: TRBV12-3/TRBV12-4; abundance: -; CDR3nt: TGTGCCAGCAGCCAACTTGGGGGGGGGAACGAGCAGTACTTC; CDR3aa: CASSQLGGGNEQYF
d_gene: -; j_gene: TRBJ1-2; v_gene: TRBV7-9; abundance: -; CDR3nt: TGTGCCAGCAGCCCCCAAGTTAACTATGGCTACACCTTC; CDR3aa: CASSPQVNYGYTF
d_gene: TRBD2; j_gene: TRBJ2-3; v_gene: TRBV20-1; abundance: -; CDR3nt: TGCAGTGCGGATTTAGCGGGAAGGTTCCCAGATACGCAGTATTTT; CDR3aa: CSADLAGRFPDTQYF
d_gene: -; j_gene: TRBJ2-7; v_gene: TRBV28; abundance: -; CDR3nt: TGTGCCAGTGGAACAAACTCCTACGAGCAGTACTTC; CDR3aa: CASGTNSYEQYF
d_gene: TRBD2; j_gene: TRBJ2-1; v_gene: TRBV6-1; abundance: -; CDR3nt: TGTGCCAGCAGAGCCGAGACTAGCGGGGGTAGCTCCTACAATGAGCAGTTCTTC; CDR3aa: CASRAETSGGSSYNEQFF
d_gene: -; j_gene: TRBJ2-7; v_gene: TRBV24-1; abundance: -; CDR3nt: TGTGCCACCAGTGACGGGGACGGCATCGAGCAGTACTTC; CDR3aa: CATSDGDGIEQYF
d_gene: -; j_gene: TRBJ2-5; v_gene: TRBV5-6; abundance: once; CDR3nt: TGTGCCAGCAGCTTGATCGAGACCCAGTACTTC; CDR3aa: CASSLIETQYF
d_gene: TRBD2; j_gene: TRBJ2-7; v_gene: TRBV29-1; abundance: -; CDR3nt: TGCAGCGTTACTCCCAGCGGGAGGGCCCGGGCCGAGCAGTACTTC; CDR3aa: CSVTPSGRARAEQYF
d_gene: -; j_gene: TRBJ1-1; v_gene: TRBV27; abundance: -; CDR3nt: TGTGCCAGCAGTCCCGAGGGGGTGAACACTGAAGCTTTCTTT; CDR3aa: CASSPEGVNTEAFF
d_gene: -; j_gene: TRBJ1-1; v_gene: TRBV30; abundance: -; CDR3nt: TGTGCCTGGAGTTCGGGACGCCCCCAGGCTGAAGCTTTCTTT; CDR3aa: CAWSSGRPQAEAFF